What follows are 30 T cell receptor beta chains derived from one specimen sequenced in a study of beta chain features in type 1 diabetes. Reverse transcribing all isolated RNA meant expressed TCRB transcripts were sequenced. Produced via immunoSEQ multiplex PCR; TCRdb's table is partial and in-frame only. The sample records 150,000 to 190,000 clones, roughly 8% being singletons. Input material: central memory CD4+ T cells from blood. The receptors here all came from a man aged 18 to 35 in good health.

This rearrangement joins TRBV19 to TRBJ1-1; no firm D call. Germline-derived CDR1 and CDR2 are LNHDA and SQIVND (reference sequence). The CDR3 loop spans 14 amino acids. Trimming took off 5 bases at V and 1 base at J, with 11 bases between the two ends. As DNA, the CDR3 is TGTGCCAGTAGTTTCTCGCACGGGAACACTGAAGCTTTCTTT. Translated, it gives CASSFSHGNTEAFF.

This clone was observed many times. The V gene is TRBV28, the J gene TRBJ2-3; a possible D gene is TRBD2 (7 bases). This CDR3 comprises 15 residues. Looked up from germline, CDR1 is MDHEN and CDR2 is SYDVKM. The ends were cut back, 8 bases at V and 4 bases at J, with 19 bases in the middle. The CDR3 protein is CASSMAGAQADTQYF. As DNA, the CDR3 is TGTGCCAGCTCAATGGCGGGGGCCCAGGCAGATACGCAGTATTTT.

This sequence joins TRBV7-9 and TRBJ1-3; TRBD1 is a possible D gene (6 bases). With 4 bases removed from V and 3 bases from J, the gap between germline ends came to 22 bases. Per the germline V gene, CDR1 is SEHNR and CDR2 is FQNEAQ (reference sequence). This CDR3 contains 18 residues. This CDR3 is CASSYQPKRQVVGNTIYF. In DNA, the CDR3 is TGTGCCAGCAGCTATCAACCCAAAAGACAGGTAGTTGGAAACACCATATATTTT.

This chain joins TRBV7-2 and TRBJ2-3; no reliable D call. The V gene lost 5 bases and the J gene lost 5 bases, with 8 bases spanning the gap. CDR3 length: 12 amino acids. Germline V gene sequence: CDR1 SGHTA, CDR2 FQGNSA. The CDR3 coding sequence is TGTGCCAGCAGCGTCTATGGAGATACGCAGTATTTT. It translates to CASSVYGDTQYF.

J is TRBJ2-5 and V is TRBV5-1; TRBD1 matches at 11 bases. V gave up 3 bases and J gave up 7 bases; unmatched junction bases: 14. CDR3 size: 17 residues. Germline V gene data show CDR1 as SGHRS and CDR2 as YFSETQ. The CDR3 DNA sequence: TGCGCCAGCAGCTCCAATCCGCGGGGACAGGGGGTTGGGACCCAGTACTTC. Amino acid sequence: CASSSNPRGQGVGTQYF.

This clone was counted many times. The chain is built from TRBV29-1 and TRBJ2-7; the match to TRBD2 covers 11 bases. This CDR3 is 14 amino acids long. V shed 3 bases, J shed 3 bases, and the junction held 4 bases outside the gene matches. The germline V gene encodes CDR1 SQVTM and CDR2 ANQGSEA. CDR3 coding DNA: TGCAGCGTTGATACTAGCGGGAGCTTCTACGAGCAGTACTTC. This codes for CSVDTSGSFYEQYF.

Note on this clone: The junction and the germline gene differ at one end; a read error may be behind it. CDR3 residues: CASSYPAGAGANVLTF. The CDR3, as DNA: TGTGCCAGCAGTTACCCAGCGGGAGCTGGGGCCAACGTCCTGACTTTC. The V call is TRBV10-3, the J call TRBJ2-6; 8 positions match TRBD2. Germline lookup yields CDR1 ENHRY and CDR2 SYGVKD. The CDR3 is 16 amino acids.

This clone was observed many times. The gene calls are TRBV5-1 and TRBJ2-7; 8 bases match TRBD1. There are 15 residues in the CDR3. Germline V gene data show CDR1 as SGHRS and CDR2 as YFSETQ. The J segment lost 3 bases and the V segment lost 3 bases, leaving 8 bases of the junction unmatched. CDR3 loop: CASSWTGSRIYEQYF. CDR3 in DNA: TGCGCCAGCAGCTGGACAGGGTCTAGAATCTACGAGCAGTACTTC.

This clone came up a few times. V and J are TRBV5-4 and TRBJ1-3; D remains ambiguous. Trimming removed 0 bases from V and 2 bases from J, with 6 bases in between. The germline V gene encodes CDR1 SGHNT and CDR2 YYREEE (reference sequence). This CDR3 is 14 amino acids long. CDR3 bases: TGTGCCAGCAGCTTGGATCGGGCTGGAAACACCATATATTTT. Encoded protein: CASSLDRAGNTIYF. Filled out from reference TRBV5-4 and TRBJ1-3, the complete variable domain reads ETGVTQSPTHLIKTRGQQVTLRCSSQSGHNTVSWYQQALGQGPQFIFQYYREEENGRGNFPPRFSGLQFPNYSSELNVNALELDDSALYLCASSLDRAGNTIYFGEGSWLTVV.

The V and J genes are TRBV7-2 and TRBJ1-2, with D maybe TRBD1 (6 bases). The CDR3 runs to 15 residues. The V and J ends lost 7 bases and 1 base respectively, with 16 bases between them. Germline-derived CDR1 and CDR2 are SGHTA and FQGNSA. This CDR3 reads CASNRLNRDNYGYTF. CDR3 nucleotide sequence: TGTGCCAGCAACCGCCTTAACAGGGATAACTATGGCTACACCTTC.

The genes are TRBV2 and TRBJ1-2; weak D call: TRBD1 (5 bases). CDR1 SNHLY and CDR2 FYNNEI come from the germline V gene. Trimming pared 5 bases from V and 2 bases from J, leaving 9 bases between. CDR3 length: 13 amino acids. The CDR3 region is CASSTSGNYGYTF. CDR3 nucleotide sequence: TGTGCCAGCAGTACTTCAGGGAACTATGGCTACACCTTC.

This clone has at least ten counts. The rearrangement joins TRBV10-3 to TRBJ2-3; D might be TRBD1 (5 bases). The CDR3 is 12 residues long. CDR1 ENHRY and CDR2 SYGVKD come from the germline V gene. V dropped 7 bases and J dropped 2 bases, with 7 bases sitting between them. The CDR3 DNA reads as TGTGCCATCAAGGACAACACAGATACGCAGTATTTT. It codes for CAIKDNTDTQYF.

This clone was detected only a few times. This chain links TRBV7-3 with TRBJ1-5; D is perhaps TRBD1 (5 bases). Germline-derived CDR1 and CDR2 are SGHTA and FQGTGA. The ends were cut back, 2 bases at V and 4 bases at J, with 12 bases in the middle. This CDR3 region has 15 residues. The CDR3 loop is CASSLSGDWNQPQHF. The CDR3 DNA follows: TGTGCCAGCAGCTTATCGGGGGATTGGAATCAGCCCCAGCATTTT.

This rearrangement joins TRBV6-5 to TRBJ2-7; TRBD2 matches at 11 bases. Germline-derived CDR1 and CDR2 are MNHEY and SVGAGI. This CDR3 is 15 amino acids long. The ends lost 5 bases at V and 0 bases at J; junction bases unmatched: 3. CDR3: CASSRGTSGSYEQYF. The CDR3 coding sequence is TGTGCCAGCAGTAGGGGGACTAGCGGCTCCTACGAGCAGTACTTC.

The rearrangement joins TRBV4-2 to TRBJ1-5; D remains unclear. CDR1 is LGHNA, CDR2 YNFKEQ, per germline. This CDR3 is 15 amino acids long. Trimming pared 4 bases from V and 3 bases from J, leaving 13 bases between. Here the CDR3 reads CASSPAARLNQPQHF. CDR3 bases: TGTGCCAGCAGCCCCGCAGCGCGGCTCAATCAGCCCCAGCATTTT.

This clone was observed a few times. The V call is TRBV7-9, the J call TRBJ1-2, with 8 bases lining up with TRBD1. The CDR3 consists of 14 residues. With V trimmed by 4 bases and J by 7 bases, 8 bases remained unmatched. Per germline, CDR1 SEHNR and CDR2 FQNEAQ (reference sequence). The CDR3 protein is CASSSLLDRVGYTF. CDR3 bases: TGTGCCAGCAGCTCCCTATTGGACAGGGTTGGCTACACCTTC.

This chain connects TRBV5-5 to TRBJ2-5, with 10 bases aligning to TRBD2. There are 16 residues in the CDR3. V gave up 4 bases and J gave up 4 bases; unmatched junction bases: 10. Germline V lookup: CDR1 SGHKS, CDR2 YYEKEE (reference sequence). The DNA of the CDR3 is TGTGCCAGCAGCCCGATGAGCGGGGGGGCCGGAGAGACCCAGTACTTC. It is translated as CASSPMSGGAGETQYF.

This clone has at least ten counts. The genes are TRBV30 and TRBJ1-4; D is ambiguous. The CDR3 is made up of 15 amino acids. Germline CDR1 is GTSNPN and CDR2 is SVGIG (reference sequence). Trimming removed 0 bases at V and 5 bases at J, with 13 bases between. The CDR3 reads CAWSVRGGGNEKLFF. As DNA, the CDR3 is TGTGCCTGGAGTGTACGAGGCGGAGGGAATGAAAAACTGTTTTTT.

There are many counts of this clone. V is TRBV5-4 and J is TRBJ1-5; 7 nucleotides match TRBD1. With 3 bases clipped from V and 4 bases from J, the junction kept 10 bases outside the gene matches. The germline V gene has CDR1 SGHNT and CDR2 YYREEE (reference sequence). CDR3 size: 16 residues. Here the CDR3 DNA reads TGTGCCAGCAGCTCTACTCCCAACAGGGGAAATCAGCCCCAGCATTTT. Amino acids: CASSSTPNRGNQPQHF.

This clone was counted between two and nine times. The chain has TRBV7-2 and TRBJ1-5; no clear D gene. Trimming left V 5 bases short and J 3 bases short, with 14 bases between. The germline V gene encodes CDR1 SGHTA and CDR2 FQGNSA. The CDR3 extends over 15 amino acids. CDR3 DNA sequence: TGTGCCAGCAGCCCCCTTAGCGGTAACAATCAGCCCCAGCATTTT. It codes for CASSPLSGNNQPQHF.

The J gene is TRBJ2-7, the V gene TRBV18, with 7 bases identical to TRBD1. From germline, CDR1 is KGHSH and CDR2 LQKENI. J was trimmed by 6 bases and V by 3 bases; bases with no gene match: 11. This CDR3 is built from 15 residues. The CDR3 sequence: CASSPTGTATGEQYF. For the CDR3, the DNA is TGTGCCAGCTCACCCACCGGGACAGCGACCGGCGAGCAGTACTTC.

This clone has more than one count but fewer than ten. V usage is TRBV7-8 and J usage is TRBJ2-7; 7 bases agree with TRBD2. V trimming: 2 bases; J trimming: 7 bases; junction bases outside the gene matches: 14. This CDR3 region has 16 residues. Germline V lookup: CDR1 SGHVS, CDR2 FQNEAQ. The CDR3 is CASSLRPAGLAAEQYF. CDR3 nucleotide sequence: TGTGCCAGCAGCTTAAGACCAGCCGGGCTAGCGGCTGAGCAGTACTTC.

This sequence joins TRBV7-2 and TRBJ1-2, with 8 bases lining up with TRBD1. The J segment lost 6 bases and the V segment lost 5 bases, leaving 8 bases of the junction unmatched. Per germline, CDR1 SGHTA and CDR2 FQGNSA. The CDR3 has 14 amino acids. In DNA, the CDR3 is TGTGCCAGCAGCGCCGGACAGGGTATTCATGGCTACACCTTC. Translation gives CASSAGQGIHGYTF.

This clone was seen more than once but under ten times. The chain links TRBV9 to TRBJ2-1; the match to TRBD2 covers 12 bases. The ends lost 4 bases at V and 1 base at J; junction bases unmatched: 18. Germline V gene sequence: CDR1 SGDLS, CDR2 YYNGEE. The CDR3 consists of 21 residues. CDR3 amino acids: CASSKRVSGLAGGPSYNEQFF. The CDR3 nucleotides are TGTGCCAGCAGCAAGAGGGTTTCGGGTCTAGCGGGAGGGCCTTCCTACAATGAGCAGTTCTTC.

The chain carries TRBV6-5 and TRBJ1-4; 12 positions agree with TRBD1. CDR1 is MNHEY and CDR2 is SVGAGI in the germline V gene. CDR3 size: 14 residues. V dropped 7 bases and J dropped 11; count of bases not matched to a gene: 8. The CDR3 nucleotides read TGTGCCAGCACCCGGGGACAGGGGGCGGGGAAACTGTTTTTT. This encodes CASTRGQGAGKLFF.

This clone was counted only a few times. The V gene is TRBV7-9, the J gene TRBJ1-2; TRBD1 might be the D (5 bases). There are 14 residues in the CDR3. Germline CDR1 reads SEHNR; CDR2 reads FQNEAQ (reference sequence). Trimming removed 1 base at V and 6 bases at J, with 12 bases between. The CDR3, as DNA: TGTGCCAGCAGCTTAGATCTAGGGACTCATGGCTACACCTTC. Translation gives CASSLDLGTHGYTF.

This clone appeared a few times. The chain recombines TRBV4-3 with TRBJ1-3; D uncertain. The germline CDR1 and CDR2 sequences are LGHNA and YSLEER. The ends were cut back, 1 base at V and 4 bases at J, with 11 bases in the middle. The CDR3 extends over 15 amino acids. The CDR3 spells CASSQGPAGGNTIYF. The CDR3 nucleotides are TGCGCCAGCAGCCAAGGTCCCGCAGGAGGAAACACCATATATTTT.

The V gene is TRBV7-2, the J gene TRBJ2-1, with a possible D match to TRBD2 (6 bases). The CDR3 length is 14 residues. V lost 3 bases, J lost 8 bases, and 14 bases lay in between. CDR1 and CDR2 (germline): SGHTA, FQGNSA. The CDR3: CASSFASERDEQFF. CDR3 DNA: TGTGCCAGCAGCTTCGCCTCGGAGCGGGATGAGCAGTTCTTC.

This rearrangement joins TRBV15 to TRBJ2-7, with 13 bases identical to TRBD2. The CDR3 runs to 15 residues. The germline V gene has CDR1 LNHNV and CDR2 YYDKDF (reference sequence). V dropped 3 bases and J dropped 1; count of bases not matched to a gene: 0. CDR3 sequence reads: CATSRGLAGSYEQYF. CDR3 bases: TGTGCCACCAGCAGGGGACTAGCGGGGTCCTACGAGCAGTACTTC.

V is TRBV7-3 and J is TRBJ2-2, with D possibly TRBD2 on 6 matching bases. The CDR3 consists of 14 residues. V shed 4 bases and J shed 5 bases, with 11 bases lying between them. Germline values: CDR1 SGHTA, CDR2 FQGTGA. The CDR3 here is CASSSSRGTGELFF. The CDR3 coding sequence is TGTGCCAGCAGCTCCTCCCGGGGGACCGGGGAGCTGTTTTTT.